This T cell receptor beta chain comes out of a study of T cell responses to AZD1222 COVID-19 vaccine. This CDR3 is 17 amino acids long. Germline V gives CDR1 SEHNR, CDR2 FQNEAQ (reference sequence). Trimming cost V 5 bases and J 0 bases, with 17 bases left between them. Using immunoSEQ multiplex PCR, the repertoire was profiled, and TCRdb retains in-frame clones only, with some absent. The table includes tens of thousands of clones, about 86% detected once. This clone has a handful of counts. Its cognate antigen is unknown. The study's findings and limits: Unmutated regions of variants are reportedly targeted by nearly half of spike-specific TCRs. CD4 TCRs linked to vaccination spanned spike, dominating at 160-218 and 743-854. Among AZD1222 vaccinees, only six or seven were seropositive at baseline. Breadth and depth of Spike-specific TCRs rose after two AZD1222 doses.

The V gene is TRBV7-9, the J gene TRBJ1-5; perhaps TRBD1 as D (6 bases). The sample was peripheral blood, taken on day 0 of AZD1222 vaccination. The receptor comes from an adult in good health. In DNA form, the CDR3 reads TGTGCCAGCAGCGGGGGGGCAGGCGGATATAGCAATCAGCCCCAGCATTTT. It specifies CASSGGAGGYSNQPQHF.